The present TCR beta chain was sequenced within a study of shared clonotypes between healthy human individuals. Across the study: The donor group consisted of two women and a few men, aged 18 to 49. The study used three CD4 naive, three CD4 memory, two CD8 naive and one CD8 memory plate per donor.

The V and J ends lost 1 base and 6 bases, in that order; junction bases with no gene match: 6. CDR1 MNHNS and CDR2 SASEGT come from the germline V gene. This CDR3 contains 15 residues. The data were produced by immunoSEQ multiplex PCR, yet TCRdb's version contains in-frame clones alone and is incomplete. The table lists over a million clones, around 82% of them singletons. Study-level findings and limits: The study sampled only blood, and tissue repertoires likely differ.

With respect to this clone: The antigen remains undetermined.

The rearrangement links TRBV6-1 to TRBJ2-3; the match to TRBD2 covers 8 bases. The specimen was memory CD4+ T cells from PBMCs. Subset here: CD45RA-negative fraction. The receptor was derived from a young man in good health. Some clones in this sample may be carry-over from other donors' samples. The CDR3 is CASSEGSGAADTQYF. In DNA, the CDR3 is TGTGCCAGCAGTGAAGGTAGCGGGGCAGCGGATACGCAGTATTTT.